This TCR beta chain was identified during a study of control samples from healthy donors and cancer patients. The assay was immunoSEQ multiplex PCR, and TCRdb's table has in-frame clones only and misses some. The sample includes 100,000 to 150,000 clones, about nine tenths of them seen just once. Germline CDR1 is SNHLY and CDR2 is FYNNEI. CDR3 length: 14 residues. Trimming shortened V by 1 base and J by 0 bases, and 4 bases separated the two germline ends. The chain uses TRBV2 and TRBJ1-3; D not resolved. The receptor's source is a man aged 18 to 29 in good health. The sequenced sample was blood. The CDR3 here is CASSEGLSGNTIYF. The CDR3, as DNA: TGTGCCAGCAGTGAAGGTCTCTCTGGAAACACCATATATTTT.